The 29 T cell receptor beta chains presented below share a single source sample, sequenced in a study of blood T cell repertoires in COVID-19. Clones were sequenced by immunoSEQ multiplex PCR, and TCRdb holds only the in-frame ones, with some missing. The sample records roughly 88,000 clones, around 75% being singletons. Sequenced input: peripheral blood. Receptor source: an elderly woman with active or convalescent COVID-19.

The CDR3 is CASSKIPTGARGYTF. DNA for the CDR3: TGTGCCAGTAGCAAAATACCGACAGGGGCTCGAGGCTACACCTTC. The chain uses TRBV19 and TRBJ1-2; 8 positions match TRBD1. CDR3 length equals 15 residues. Germline assignment: CDR1 LNHDA and CDR2 SQIVND (reference sequence). V shed 6 bases, J shed 8 bases, and the junction held 14 bases outside the gene matches.

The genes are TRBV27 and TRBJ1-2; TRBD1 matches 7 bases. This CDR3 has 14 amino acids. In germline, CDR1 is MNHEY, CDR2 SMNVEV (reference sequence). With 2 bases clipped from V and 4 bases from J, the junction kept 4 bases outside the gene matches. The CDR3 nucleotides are TGTGCCAGCAGTTTAACAGGGGACACCTATGGCTACACCTTC. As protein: CASSLTGDTYGYTF.

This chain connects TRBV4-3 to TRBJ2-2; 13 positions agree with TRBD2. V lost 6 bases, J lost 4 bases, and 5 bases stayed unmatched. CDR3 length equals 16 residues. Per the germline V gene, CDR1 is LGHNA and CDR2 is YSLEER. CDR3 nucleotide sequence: TGCGCCAGCAGTCGACTAGCGGGAGGCGGCACCGGGGAGCTGTTTTTT. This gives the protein CASSRLAGGGTGELFF.

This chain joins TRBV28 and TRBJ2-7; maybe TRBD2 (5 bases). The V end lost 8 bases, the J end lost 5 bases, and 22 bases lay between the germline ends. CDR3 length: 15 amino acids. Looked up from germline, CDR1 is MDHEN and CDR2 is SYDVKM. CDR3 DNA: TGTGCCAGCTCCCCCCCCGGGGAGATGGGGAACGAGCAGTACTTC. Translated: CASSPPGEMGNEQYF.

The CDR3 spells CASSLSWDMNTEAFF. The CDR3 nucleotides are TGTGCCAGCAGTTTATCGTGGGACATGAACACTGAAGCTTTCTTT. V is TRBV27 and J is TRBJ1-1; D might be TRBD1 (6 bases). V was clipped by 0 bases and J by 0 bases, with 8 bases between them. Per germline, CDR1 MNHEY and CDR2 SMNVEV (reference sequence). The CDR3 covers 15 residues.

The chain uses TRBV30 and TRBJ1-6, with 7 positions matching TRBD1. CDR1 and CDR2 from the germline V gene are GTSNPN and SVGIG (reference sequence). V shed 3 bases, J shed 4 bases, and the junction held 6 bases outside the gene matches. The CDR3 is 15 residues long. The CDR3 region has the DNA TGTGCCTGGAGCGGGACAGTGGCTTATAATTCACCCCTCCACTTT. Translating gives CAWSGTVAYNSPLHF.

CDR3 in DNA: TGCGCCAGCAGACTAGCGGGAGTACCAGATACGCAGTATTTT. Protein sequence: CASRLAGVPDTQYF. The chain combines TRBV5-1 with TRBJ2-3; 11 bases line up with TRBD2. The CDR3 spans 14 residues. Per the germline V gene, CDR1 is SGHRS and CDR2 is YFSETQ. The ends lost 5 bases at V and 4 bases at J; junction bases unmatched: 3. Together with reference TRBV5-1 and TRBJ2-3, the CDR3 gives the full variable domain: KAGVTQTPRYLIKTRGQQVTLSCSPISGHRSVSWYQQTPGQGLQFLFEYFSETQRNKGNFPGRFSGRQFSNSRSEMNVSTLELGDSALYLCASRLAGVPDTQYFGPGTRLTVL.

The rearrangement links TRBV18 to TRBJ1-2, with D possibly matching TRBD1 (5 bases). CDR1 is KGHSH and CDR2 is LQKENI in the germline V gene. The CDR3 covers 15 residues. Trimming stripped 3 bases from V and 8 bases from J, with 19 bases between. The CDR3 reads CASSPGPRDLFGYTF. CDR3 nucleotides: TGTGCCAGCTCACCGGGGCCTAGAGATTTGTTCGGCTACACCTTC.

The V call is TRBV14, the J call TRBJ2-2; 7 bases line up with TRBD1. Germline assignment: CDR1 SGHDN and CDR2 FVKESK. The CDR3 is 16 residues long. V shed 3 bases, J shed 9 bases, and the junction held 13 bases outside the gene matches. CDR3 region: CASSHPGTEVFRELFF. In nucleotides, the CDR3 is TGTGCCAGCAGCCACCCTGGGACAGAAGTGTTCCGGGAGCTGTTTTTT. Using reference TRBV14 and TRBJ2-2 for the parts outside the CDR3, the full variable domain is EAGVTQFPSHSVIEKGQTVTLRCDPISGHDNLYWYRRVMGKEIKFLLHFVKESKQDESGMPNNRFLAERTGGTYSTLKVQPAELEDSGVYFCASSHPGTEVFRELFFGEGSRLTVL.

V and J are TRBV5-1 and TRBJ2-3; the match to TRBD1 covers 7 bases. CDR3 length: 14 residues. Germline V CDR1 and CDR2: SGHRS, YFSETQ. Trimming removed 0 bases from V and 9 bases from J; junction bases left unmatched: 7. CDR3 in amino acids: CASSLETGLETQYF. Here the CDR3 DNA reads TGCGCCAGCAGCTTGGAGACAGGGCTGGAGACGCAGTATTTT.

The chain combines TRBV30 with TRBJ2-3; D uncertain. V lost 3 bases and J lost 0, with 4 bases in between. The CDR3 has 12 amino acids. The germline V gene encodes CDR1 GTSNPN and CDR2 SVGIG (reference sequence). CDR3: CAWRRSTDTQYF. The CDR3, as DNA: TGTGCCTGGAGGCGTAGCACAGATACGCAGTATTTT.

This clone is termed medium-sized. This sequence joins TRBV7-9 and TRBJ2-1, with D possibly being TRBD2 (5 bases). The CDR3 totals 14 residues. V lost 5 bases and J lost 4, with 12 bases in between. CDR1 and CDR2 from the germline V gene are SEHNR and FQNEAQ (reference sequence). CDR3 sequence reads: CASSTGLQYNEQFF. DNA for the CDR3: TGTGCCAGCAGCACCGGACTGCAATACAATGAGCAGTTCTTC.

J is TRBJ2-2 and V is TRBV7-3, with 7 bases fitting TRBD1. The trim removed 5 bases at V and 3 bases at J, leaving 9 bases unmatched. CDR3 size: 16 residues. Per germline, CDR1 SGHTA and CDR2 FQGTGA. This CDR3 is CASSPSGQLHTGELFF. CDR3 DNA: TGTGCCAGCAGCCCGTCGGGACAGCTTCACACCGGGGAGCTGTTTTTT. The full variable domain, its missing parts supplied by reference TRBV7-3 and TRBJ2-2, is GAGVSQTPSNKVTEKGKYVELRCDPISGHTALYWYRQSLGQGPEFLIYFQGTGAADDSGLPNDRFFAVRPEGSVSTLKIQRTERGDSAVYLCASSPSGQLHTGELFFGEGSRLTVL.

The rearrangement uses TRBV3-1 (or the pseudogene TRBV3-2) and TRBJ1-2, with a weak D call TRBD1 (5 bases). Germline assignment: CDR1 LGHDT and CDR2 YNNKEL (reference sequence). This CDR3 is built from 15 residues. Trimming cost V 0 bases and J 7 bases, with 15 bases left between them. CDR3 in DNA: TGTGCCAGCAGCCAAGATAGAAGGCGGGGCAGTGGCTACACCTTC. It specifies CASSQDRRRGSGYTF.

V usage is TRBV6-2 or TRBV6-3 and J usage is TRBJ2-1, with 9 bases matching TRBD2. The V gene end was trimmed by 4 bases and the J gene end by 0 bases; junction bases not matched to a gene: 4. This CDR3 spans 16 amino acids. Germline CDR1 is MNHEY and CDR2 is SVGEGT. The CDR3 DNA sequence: TGTGCCAGCAGTTTCCTAGCGGGGAGCTCCTACAATGAGCAGTTCTTC. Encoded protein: CASSFLAGSSYNEQFF.

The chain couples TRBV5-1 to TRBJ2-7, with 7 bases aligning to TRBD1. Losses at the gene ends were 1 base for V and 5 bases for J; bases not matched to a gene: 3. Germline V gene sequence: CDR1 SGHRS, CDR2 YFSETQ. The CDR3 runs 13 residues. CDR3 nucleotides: TGCGCCAGCAGCTTGACCACAGGGGACGAGCAGTACTTC. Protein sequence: CASSLTTGDEQYF.

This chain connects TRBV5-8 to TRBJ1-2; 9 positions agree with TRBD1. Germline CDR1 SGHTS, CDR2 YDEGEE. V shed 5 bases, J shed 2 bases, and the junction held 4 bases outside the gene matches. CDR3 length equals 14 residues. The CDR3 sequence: CASRDRGPNYGYTF. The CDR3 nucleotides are TGTGCCAGCAGGGACAGGGGCCCAAACTATGGCTACACCTTC.

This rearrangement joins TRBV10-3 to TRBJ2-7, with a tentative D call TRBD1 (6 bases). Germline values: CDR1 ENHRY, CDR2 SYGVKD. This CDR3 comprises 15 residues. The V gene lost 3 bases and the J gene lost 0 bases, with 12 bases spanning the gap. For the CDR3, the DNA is TGTGCCATCAGTGACACCACAGGGAGCTCCTACGAGCAGTACTTC. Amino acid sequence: CAISDTTGSSYEQYF.

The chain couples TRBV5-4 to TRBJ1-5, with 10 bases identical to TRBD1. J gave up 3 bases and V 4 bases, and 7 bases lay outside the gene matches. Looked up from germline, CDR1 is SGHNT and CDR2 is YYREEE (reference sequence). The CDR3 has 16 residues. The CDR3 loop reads CASSKTGGAANQPQHF. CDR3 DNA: TGTGCCAGCAGCAAGACAGGGGGCGCCGCCAATCAGCCCCAGCATTTT.

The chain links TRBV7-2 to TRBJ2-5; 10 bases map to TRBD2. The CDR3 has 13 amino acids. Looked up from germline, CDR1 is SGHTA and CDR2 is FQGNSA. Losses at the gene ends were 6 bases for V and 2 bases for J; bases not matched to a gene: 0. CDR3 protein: CASRLAGQETQYF. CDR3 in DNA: TGTGCCAGCAGACTAGCGGGGCAAGAGACCCAGTACTTC.

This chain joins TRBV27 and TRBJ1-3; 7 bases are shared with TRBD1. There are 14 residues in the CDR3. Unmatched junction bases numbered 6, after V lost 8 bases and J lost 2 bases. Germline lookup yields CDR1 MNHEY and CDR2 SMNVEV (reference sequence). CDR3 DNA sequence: TGTGCCAGCCGCCCAACAGGGGCTGGAAACACCATATATTTT. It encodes CASRPTGAGNTIYF.

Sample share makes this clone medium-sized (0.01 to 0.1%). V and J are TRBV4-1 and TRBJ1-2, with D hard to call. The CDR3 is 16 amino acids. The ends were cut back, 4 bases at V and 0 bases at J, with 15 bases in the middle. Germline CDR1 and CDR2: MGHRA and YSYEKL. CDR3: CASSLGVTGANYGYTF. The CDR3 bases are TGCGCCAGCAGCCTAGGAGTTACGGGAGCTAACTATGGCTACACCTTC.

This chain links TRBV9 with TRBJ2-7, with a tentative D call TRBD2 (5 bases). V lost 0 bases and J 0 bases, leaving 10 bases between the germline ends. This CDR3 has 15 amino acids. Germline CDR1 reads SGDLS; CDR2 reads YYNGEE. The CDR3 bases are TGTGCCAGCAGCGTAGGCCCCGGGGTCTCCTACGAGCAGTACTTC. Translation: CASSVGPGVSYEQYF. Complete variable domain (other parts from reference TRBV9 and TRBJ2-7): DSGVTQTPKHLITATGQRVTLRCSPRSGDLSVYWYQQSLDQGLQFLIQYYNGEERAKGNILERFSAQQFPDLHSELNLSSLELGDSALYFCASSVGPGVSYEQYFGPGTRLTVT.

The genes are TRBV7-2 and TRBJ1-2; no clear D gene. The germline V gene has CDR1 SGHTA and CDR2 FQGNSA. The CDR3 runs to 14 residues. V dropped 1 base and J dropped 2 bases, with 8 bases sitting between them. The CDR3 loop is CASSLGAGNYGYTF. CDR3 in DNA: TGTGCCAGCAGCTTAGGGGCGGGAAACTATGGCTACACCTTC.

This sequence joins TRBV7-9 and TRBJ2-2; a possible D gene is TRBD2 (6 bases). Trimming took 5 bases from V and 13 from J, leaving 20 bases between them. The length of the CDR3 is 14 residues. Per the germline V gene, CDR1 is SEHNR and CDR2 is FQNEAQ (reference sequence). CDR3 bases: TGTGCCAGCAGCCCAATGGGACTGTCGGTTGGGCTGTTTTTT. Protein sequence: CASSPMGLSVGLFF.

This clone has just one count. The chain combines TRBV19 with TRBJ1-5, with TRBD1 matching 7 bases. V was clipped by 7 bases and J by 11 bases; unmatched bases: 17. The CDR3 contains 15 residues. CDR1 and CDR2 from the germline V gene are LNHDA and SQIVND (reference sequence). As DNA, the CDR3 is TGTGCCAGTAATGCCGGGACAGATCTAAATCCCGCCCAGCATTTT. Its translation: CASNAGTDLNPAQHF. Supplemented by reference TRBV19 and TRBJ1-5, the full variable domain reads DGGITQSPKYLFRKEGQNVTLSCEQNLNHDAMYWYRQDPGQGLRLIYYSQIVNDFQKGDIAEGYSVSREKKESFPLTVTSAQKNPTAFYLCASNAGTDLNPAQHFGDGTRLSIL.

The DNA of the CDR3 is TGTGCCAACGGTGGTGCTTATGGCTACACCTTC. Translation gives CANGGAYGYTF. The V call is TRBV28, the J call TRBJ1-2, with unresolved D. CDR1 is MDHEN, CDR2 SYDVKM, per germline. CDR3 length: 11 amino acids. The germline V and J ends were trimmed by 10 bases and 5 bases, with 11 bases remaining between them.

Written as DNA, the CDR3 is TGCGCCAGCAGCCCCGGGGGGCCATCCACGGAGACGCAGTATTTT. Translating gives CASSPGGPSTETQYF. The rearrangement links TRBV5-1 to TRBJ2-3; tentatively, D is TRBD2 (7 bases). V was trimmed by 4 bases and J by 9 bases, leaving 21 bases between them. From germline, CDR1 is SGHRS and CDR2 YFSETQ. The CDR3 contains 15 residues. Full variable domain (outside the CDR3, taken from reference TRBV5-1 and TRBJ2-3): KAGVTQTPRYLIKTRGQQVTLSCSPISGHRSVSWYQQTPGQGLQFLFEYFSETQRNKGNFPGRFSGRQFSNSRSEMNVSTLELGDSALYLCASSPGGPSTETQYFGPGTRLTVL.

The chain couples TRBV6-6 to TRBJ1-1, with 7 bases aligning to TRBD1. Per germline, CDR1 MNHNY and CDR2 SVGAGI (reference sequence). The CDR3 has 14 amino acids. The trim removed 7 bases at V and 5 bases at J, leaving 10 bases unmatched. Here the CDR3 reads CASTREGGGTEAFF. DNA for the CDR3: TGTGCCAGCACTAGAGAAGGGGGCGGGACTGAAGCTTTCTTT.